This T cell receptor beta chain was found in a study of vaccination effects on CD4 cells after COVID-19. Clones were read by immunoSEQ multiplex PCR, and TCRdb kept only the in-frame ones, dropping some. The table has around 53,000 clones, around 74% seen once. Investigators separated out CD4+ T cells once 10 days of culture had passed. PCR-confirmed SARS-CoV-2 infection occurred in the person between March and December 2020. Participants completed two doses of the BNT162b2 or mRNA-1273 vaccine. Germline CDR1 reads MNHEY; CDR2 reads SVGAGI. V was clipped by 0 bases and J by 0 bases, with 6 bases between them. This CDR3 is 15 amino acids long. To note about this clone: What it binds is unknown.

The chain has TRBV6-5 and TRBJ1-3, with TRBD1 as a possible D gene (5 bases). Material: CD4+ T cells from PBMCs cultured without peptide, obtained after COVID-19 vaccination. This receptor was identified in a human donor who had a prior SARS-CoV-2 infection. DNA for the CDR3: TGTGCCAGCAGTTACTCTGACAGCTCTGGAAACACCATATATTTT. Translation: CASSYSDSSGNTIYF.